This T cell receptor (beta chain) was captured by sequencing in a study of T cells in Graves' hyperthyroidism and ophthalmopathy (dated by TCRdb to the late 2010s). Regarding the research as a whole: To identify distinguishing TCR V-J signatures, a discovery cohort of 90 to 100 patients was used, comprising under 45 with Graves' ophthalmopathy and roughly 60 with stable Graves' hyperthyroidism. The study also compared thyroid tissue and blood T-cell repertoires from several Graves' hyperthyroidism patients. Prospective prediction of ophthalmopathy was tested in an independent validation cohort consisting of 18 to 20 hyperthyroidism patients and around 16 patients who later progressed to ophthalmopathy. TCR Vbeta CDR3 sequencing of 120 to 150 peripheral blood samples (under 45 ophthalmopathy, 75 to 85 hyperthyroidism and some 17 progressor patients) is reported in the paper. The approximately 95 discovery patients were divided at random into training and test sets in a 7:3 ratio. Once sampling was done, hyperthyroidism patients were given methimazole at a starting dose of 30 mg daily, whereas ophthalmopathy patients were given high-dose intravenous methylprednisolone. What the study reported, not specific to this receptor: Most expanded thyroid clonotypes (frequency above 0.001) were also detected in blood, a finding suggesting that blood repertoires may reflect thyroid immune responses. Sample size was not statistically predetermined, and blinding of investigators to group allocation was not performed. In validation, progression to ophthalmopathy was predicted by the model with 70% to 71% sensitivity and approximately 78% specificity, a median of roughly six months before onset. Ophthalmopathy was separated from stable hyperthyroidism by a 13 V-J signature model, with about 88% sensitivity and about 81% specificity obtained in cross-validation and 80%/75% obtained in testing.

Concerning this clonotype itself: This clone's antigen is unknown. No quality values exist for individual bases; no much larger clone is one base distant.

Measured from the cysteine to the phenylalanine, the CDR3 is 14 residues long. The only DNA kept is the CDR3, 42 bases in frame from the first base. Clipping removes 4 bases from V and 5 bases from J, with 4 as the unmatched junction base count. Reading the germline V gene gives CDR1 KGHDR and CDR2 SFDVKD. Graves' hyperthyroidism was defined as stable when no progression to ophthalmopathy occurred over 18 months of follow-up. Hyperthyroidism patients were newly diagnosed, had a disease duration of under 2 months, and were aged 18 to 65 years. Patients with uncontrolled infections, other autoimmune diseases, pregnancy or lactation were excluded. Diagnoses were established on the basis of clinical symptoms, serum thyroxine and TRAb, thyroid ultrasound, and orbital computed tomography. Total RNA was extracted using Trizol reagent, and RNA quality was assessed on an Agilent 2100 Bioanalyzer. Amplification of TCR beta CDR3 regions was carried out from RNA transcripts. A first-round RT-PCR of the TCR CDR3 used the HTBI primer set with the Qiagen OneStep RT-PCR kit. A second multiplex PCR round built the libraries, followed by size selection and purification. Paired-end sequencing of the libraries was performed with 100 bp reads on an Illumina HiSeq2000. The published analysis was carried out like this. SOAPnuke was used to process the raw data, removing reads that contained adapters or uncalled bases, had a mean Phred below 15, or lacked an exact match to the constant primer or identifier. COPE v1.2.5 was used to merge high-quality paired reads, and clonotypes were defined as unique nucleotide sequences. MiTCR v1.1 was used to align clonotypes to the IMGT TRBV, TRBD and TRBJ reference segments. Analysis was restricted to V-J combinations with a frequency above 0.0001, which covered about 99% of repertoires. A TCS score was defined as the ratio of F50 (clonal expansion) to E x V (chaos), with BLOSUM62-based TCRdist applied between CDR3 peptides within each V-J. Welch's t-statistics and random forest reduced around 550 V-J features to under 15, which were used in a naive Bayes classifier (R e1071). TCRdb itself trimmed the public reads at Q25 with fastp, ran MiXCR and retained productive beta chains. CDR3 protein sequences are deduplicated, and each keeps its most common genes and DNA. The V and J calls here are based on TCRdb, not the publication. In this sample the table shows just over 550,000 distinct CDR3 sequences, under 60% of which occur a single time. The top ten clones comprise 8.2% of the sample.

Specimen: peripheral blood or thyroid tissue (not recorded which). The sequence links TRBV24-1 to TRBJ2-5, with 9 bases in between that match TRBD1. The receptor comes from a woman under 30 with Graves' hyperthyroidism. Donor details come from another sample of the same person, matched by shared clones. The sequence in DNA is TGTGCCACCAGTGACGGACAGGGGATCGAGACCCAGTACTTC. Protein translation: CATSDGQGIETQYF.